These 8 T cell receptor beta chains share one sample of origin, sequenced in a study of T cell changes during pregnancy in multiple sclerosis. Assay: immunoSEQ multiplex PCR; the TCRdb copy retains only in-frame clones and omits some. The table records roughly 90,000 clones, 80% to 95% of them present only once. The sample was peripheral blood, taken before pregnancy. The receptors derive from a female donor with multiple sclerosis, enrolled in a pregnancy study.

This chain links TRBV6-4 with TRBJ2-1; a weak D match, TRBD1 (7 bases). Germline V CDR1 and CDR2: MRHNA, SNTAGT. The germline V and J ends were trimmed by 10 bases and 7 bases, with 26 bases remaining between them. The CDR3 has 16 amino acids. The chain's CDR3 is CATLGQGQGGWNEQFF. The CDR3, as DNA: TGTGCCACCCTGGGGCAGGGTCAGGGGGGCTGGAATGAGCAGTTCTTC.

As DNA, the CDR3 is TGTGCCAGCAGCTTCCGGACAGGGATCGACGAGCAGTACTTC. Its translation is CASSFRTGIDEQYF. The genes are TRBV7-9 and TRBJ2-7; 8 bases map to TRBD1. Germline-derived CDR1 and CDR2 are SEHNR and FQNEAQ (reference sequence). Losses at the gene ends were 3 bases for V and 5 bases for J; bases not matched to a gene: 6. This CDR3 has 14 amino acids.

This clone was seen once. V is TRBV7-6 and J is TRBJ2-1; 10 bases agree with TRBD2. This CDR3 spans 18 amino acids. J was trimmed by 7 bases and V by 1 base; bases with no gene match: 13. Per germline, CDR1 SGHVS and CDR2 FNYEAQ. The CDR3 sequence: CASSLDPGGAGGSNEQFF. CDR3 in DNA: TGTGCCAGCAGCTTAGACCCCGGAGGAGCGGGGGGGAGTAATGAGCAGTTCTTC.

The chain carries TRBV4-3 and TRBJ1-1, with a possible D match to TRBD1 (5 bases). V was cut by 7 bases and J by 4 bases, with 16 bases left in between. CDR3 length: 14 amino acids. Germline assignment: CDR1 LGHNA and CDR2 YSLEER. CDR3: CASNPGTGSTEAFF. CDR3 sequence (DNA): TGCGCCAGCAACCCCGGGACTGGGAGCACTGAAGCTTTCTTT.

The chain combines TRBV4-2 with TRBJ1-2; D is undetermined. Germline CDR1 LGHNA, CDR2 YNFKEQ. The CDR3 length is 13 residues. V lost 1 base and J lost 5, with 8 bases in between. In DNA form, the CDR3 reads TGTGCCAGCAGCCAAGGGGCAGTTTATGGCTACACCTTC. Translating it yields CASSQGAVYGYTF.

This chain uses TRBV29-1 with TRBJ2-3; D is undetermined. CDR1 is SQVTM and CDR2 is ANQGSEA in the germline V gene. CDR3 length: 12 residues. The V end lost 4 bases, the J end lost 2 bases, and 7 bases lay between the germline ends. CDR3 loop: CSVGGPTDTQYF. DNA for the CDR3: TGCAGCGTTGGCGGTCCCACAGATACGCAGTATTTT.

The rearrangement joins TRBV12-5 to TRBJ2-4; a possible D gene is TRBD1 (5 bases). This CDR3 contains 16 residues. Per the germline V gene, CDR1 is LGHNT and CDR2 is FRNRAP. V shed 0 bases and J shed 0 bases, with 9 bases lying between them. CDR3 sequence (DNA): TGTGCTAGTGGTTTGGTACTGGGGCTAGCCAAAAACATTCAGTACTTC. This translates into CASGLVLGLAKNIQYF. Drawing the rest from reference TRBV12-5 and TRBJ2-4, the complete variable domain is DARVTQTPRHKVTEMGQEVTMRCQPILGHNTVFWYRQTMMQGLELLAYFRNRAPLDDSGMPKDRFSAEMPDATLATLKIQPSEPRDSAVYFCASGLVLGLAKNIQYFGAGTRLSVL.

The chain couples TRBV19 to TRBJ2-3; 11 bases are shared with TRBD2. This CDR3 is 18 amino acids long. Germline V gene lookup returns CDR1 LNHDA and CDR2 SQIVND (reference sequence). Unmatched junction bases numbered 14, after V lost 6 bases and J lost 3 bases. The CDR3 DNA reads as TGTGCCAGTAGGCCGTTGGGGTCTAGCGGGGGGAAGACAGATACGCAGTATTTT. It translates to CASRPLGSSGGKTDTQYF.